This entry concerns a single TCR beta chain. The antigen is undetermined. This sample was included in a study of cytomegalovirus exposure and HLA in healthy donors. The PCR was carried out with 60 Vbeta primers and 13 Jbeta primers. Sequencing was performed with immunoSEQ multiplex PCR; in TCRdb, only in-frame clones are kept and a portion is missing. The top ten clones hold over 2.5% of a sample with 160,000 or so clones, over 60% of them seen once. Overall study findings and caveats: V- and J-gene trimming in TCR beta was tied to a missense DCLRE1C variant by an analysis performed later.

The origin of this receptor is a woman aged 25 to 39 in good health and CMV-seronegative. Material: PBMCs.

Here the CDR3 reads CASSTGGRQGAHGYTF. CDR3 bases: TGTGCCAGCAGCACAGGGGGCCGGCAGGGGGCTCATGGCTACACCTTC. The rearrangement uses TRBV7-9 and TRBJ1-2; TRBD1 agrees at 9 bases. The ends lost 5 bases at V and 6 bases at J; junction bases unmatched: 13. This CDR3 spans 16 amino acids. Per germline, CDR1 SEHNR and CDR2 FQNEAQ (reference sequence).